The present T cell receptor (beta chain) was sequenced within a study of cytomegalovirus exposure and HLA in healthy donors. Looked up from germline, CDR1 is LNHDA and CDR2 is SQIVND (reference sequence). The CDR3 totals 14 residues. The V end was cut by 3 bases, the J end by 9 bases, with 15 bases between. Study-level results: Roughly uniform depth of sequencing across donors was assumed in presence/absence analyses. Highest at DRB1 and lowest at HLA-C, TCR association rates differed among HLA loci in a later analysis. For TCR beta chains, V- and J-gene trimming was later linked to a missense DCLRE1C variant.

The study ran its PCR with 60 Vbeta and 13 Jbeta primers. Clones were read by immunoSEQ multiplex PCR, and TCRdb kept only the in-frame ones, dropping some. The sample includes under 80,000 clones, more than 70% of them seen just once. Donors counted as nominally healthy when sampled, yet unrecorded immune exposures were likely. A word on this clone: Its target is not known.

Material for sequencing was PBMCs. The clonotype comes from a man between 50 and 59 years old in good health and CMV-seropositive. The V and J genes are TRBV19 and TRBJ2-1; perhaps TRBD1 as D (5 bases). The CDR3: CASSINSGASEQFF. CDR3 DNA: TGTGCCAGTAGTATCAACAGTGGGGCGTCTGAGCAGTTCTTC.